This T cell receptor (beta chain) was observed in a study of blood T cell repertoires in COVID-19. Overall study: The study drew acute and convalescent COVID-19 samples from the United States, Italy and Spain. T cells, B-cell-depleted T cells, or PBMCs supplied cDNA or gDNA.

TCRdb keeps only in-frame clones here, not all; method: immunoSEQ multiplex PCR. The sample shows around 180,000 clones, 88% of them seen only once. The receptor was derived from a man aged 55 to 69 with acute or convalescent COVID-19. The sample was peripheral blood.

The CDR3 is CASSLGWTGVQETQYF. The CDR3 DNA reads TGCGCCAGCAGCCTCGGGTGGACAGGGGTACAAGAGACCCAGTACTTC. The chain is built from TRBV5-1 and TRBJ2-5, with 9 nucleotides matching TRBD1. Trimming took 4 bases from V and 2 from J; bases not matched to a gene: 9. The CDR3 runs 16 residues. Germline assignment: CDR1 SGHRS and CDR2 YFSETQ.